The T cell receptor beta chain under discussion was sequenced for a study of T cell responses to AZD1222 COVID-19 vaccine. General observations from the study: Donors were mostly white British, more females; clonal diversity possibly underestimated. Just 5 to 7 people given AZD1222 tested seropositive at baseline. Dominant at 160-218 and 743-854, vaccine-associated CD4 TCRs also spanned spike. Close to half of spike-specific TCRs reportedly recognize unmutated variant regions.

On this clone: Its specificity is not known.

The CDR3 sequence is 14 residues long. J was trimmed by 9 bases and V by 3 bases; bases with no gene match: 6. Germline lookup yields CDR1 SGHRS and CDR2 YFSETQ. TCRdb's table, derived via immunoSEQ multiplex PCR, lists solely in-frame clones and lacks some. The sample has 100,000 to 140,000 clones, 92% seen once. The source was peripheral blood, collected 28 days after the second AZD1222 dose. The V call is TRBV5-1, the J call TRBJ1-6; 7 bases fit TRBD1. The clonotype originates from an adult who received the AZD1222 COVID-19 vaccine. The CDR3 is CASSSDRAGSPLHF. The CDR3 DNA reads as TGCGCCAGCAGCTCTGACAGGGCAGGTTCACCCCTCCACTTT.